This TCR beta chain stems from a study of early T cells in non-severe SARS-CoV-2 infection. About the research overall: Unsorted whole blood bulk RNA was sequenced, with unpaired chains.

Overall study results and limits: There was a bias toward anti-spike CD8 responses in VDJdb matching, which missed private and CD4 specificities.

This clonotype was counted only a few times. Its specificity is unknown. Germline CDR1 and CDR2: LNHDA and SQIVND (reference sequence). Deletions cut 4 bases from V and 3 bases from J, with 13 bases between. The CDR3 contains 15 residues. Each single cDNA molecule received a unique molecular identifier. TCRdb processed the 5' RACE reads anew with MiXCR; each CDR3 protein has one entry. The sample shows 25,000 to 30,000 distinct CDR3 sequences, about 5% of them seen only once. This TCR derives from an adult who was a healthcare worker with PCR-confirmed SARS-CoV-2 infection or an uninfected control (not recorded which). V gene TRBV19 combines with J gene TRBJ2-4; TRBD1 or TRBD2 may be the D gene (6 bases each). What was sequenced was whole blood. The CDR3 spells CASSTEQGGKNIQYF. DNA for the CDR3: TGTGCCAGTAGTACGGAACAGGGAGGCAAAAACATTCAGTACTTC.